This TCR beta chain was observed in a study of radiation and T cells in renal cell carcinoma. General observations from the study: In blood, top tumor clones expanded by 2 weeks, shrinking by 4.

As concerns this clone: The antigen remains unidentified.

This table comes from immunoSEQ multiplex PCR, and its TCRdb copy is limited to in-frame clones, with some not included. The top ten clones hold just under 9.5% of a sample with 75,000 to 95,000 clones, around 81% of them seen once. Time point meaning: blood 4 weeks post-SBRT, at nephrectomy. Specified treatment: 15 Gy SBRT to primary tumor, nephrectomy 4 weeks later. CDR1 is GTSNPN and CDR2 is SVGIG in the germline V gene (reference sequence). V was pared by 3 bases and J by 5 bases, with 14 bases of the junction left unmatched. CDR3 length: 17 amino acids. The V call is TRBV30, the J call TRBJ2-3; TRBD2 matches 10 bases. The sample in question was blood, obtained from a patient whose treatment included radiotherapy and nephrectomy. The origin of this receptor is a man aged 50-59 years with renal cell carcinoma. CDR3 nucleotides: TGTGCCTGGAGGGTCTGGCGAGCGGGGGGGGCGCGAGATACGCAGTATTTT. This encodes CAWRVWRAGGARDTQYF.